This passage covers 2 T cell receptor beta chains from one sample sequenced in a study of shared clonotypes between healthy human individuals. The assay was immunoSEQ multiplex PCR, and TCRdb's table has in-frame clones only and misses some. The data contain about 380,000 clones, about 97% of them singletons. The sequenced material came from memory CD8+ T cells sorted from blood. Subset specified: CD45RO+ cells pooled with CCR7-negative TemRA cells. All receptors come from a man between 25 and 39 years old in good health.

As for this clone: The sample holds other DNA sequences that translate to the same CDR3. The gene calls are TRBV7-2 and TRBJ2-7; D could derive from TRBD1 or TRBD2 (5 bases each). Trimming shortened V by 1 base and J by 1 base, and 8 bases separated the two germline ends. This CDR3 comprises 14 residues. In germline, CDR1 is SGHTA, CDR2 FQGNSA. CDR3 amino acids: CASSLGGASYEQYF. As DNA, the CDR3 is TGTGCCAGCAGCTTAGGAGGGGCATCCTACGAGCAGTACTTC.

This clone turned up a few times. The chain combines TRBV7-9 with TRBJ2-7, with TRBD1 matching over 9 bases. Germline loops: CDR1 SEHNR, CDR2 FQNEAQ (reference sequence). This CDR3 spans 17 amino acids. The V and J ends lost 2 bases and 2 bases, in that order; junction bases with no gene match: 10. CDR3 sequence (DNA): TGTGCCAGCAGCTTACCATCCGGGACAGGGCATCCCTACGAGCAGTACTTC. It encodes CASSLPSGTGHPYEQYF.